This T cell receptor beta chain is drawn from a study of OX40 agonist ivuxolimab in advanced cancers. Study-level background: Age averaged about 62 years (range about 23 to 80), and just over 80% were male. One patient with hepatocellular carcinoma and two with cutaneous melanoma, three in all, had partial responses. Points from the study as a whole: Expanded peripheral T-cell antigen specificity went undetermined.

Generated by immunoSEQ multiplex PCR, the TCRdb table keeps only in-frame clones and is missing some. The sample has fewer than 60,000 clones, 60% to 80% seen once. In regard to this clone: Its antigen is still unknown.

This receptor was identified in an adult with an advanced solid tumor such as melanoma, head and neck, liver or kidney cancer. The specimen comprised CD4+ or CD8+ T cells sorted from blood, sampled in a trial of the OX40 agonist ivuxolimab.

The CDR3 DNA reads as TGCAGCGTTGAAGATGAAGGAGGGGGCGGGCAAGAGACCCAGTACTTC. It yields the protein CSVEDEGGGGQETQYF. The chain recombines TRBV29-1 with TRBJ2-5; tentatively, D is TRBD1 (7 bases). Trimming shortened V by 0 bases and J by 2 bases, and 16 bases separated the two germline ends. CDR3 length: 16 amino acids. CDR1 is SQVTM, CDR2 ANQGSEA, per germline.